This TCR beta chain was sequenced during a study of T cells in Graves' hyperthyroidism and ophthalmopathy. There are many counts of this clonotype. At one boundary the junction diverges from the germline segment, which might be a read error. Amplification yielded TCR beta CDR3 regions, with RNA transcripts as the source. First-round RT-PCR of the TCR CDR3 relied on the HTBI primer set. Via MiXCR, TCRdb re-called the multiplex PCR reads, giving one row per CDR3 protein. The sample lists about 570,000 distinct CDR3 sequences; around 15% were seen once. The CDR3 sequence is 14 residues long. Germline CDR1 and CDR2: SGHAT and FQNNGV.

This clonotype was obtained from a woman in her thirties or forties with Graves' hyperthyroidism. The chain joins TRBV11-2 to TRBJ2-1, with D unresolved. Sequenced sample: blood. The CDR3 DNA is TGTGCCAGCAGCTTAGCCCCCTCCTACAATGAGCAGCTCTTC. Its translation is CASSLAPSYNEQLF.